This TCR beta chain emerged from a study of cytomegalovirus exposure and HLA in healthy donors (dated by TCRdb to about 2017). Regarding the study in general: An earlier analysis of some 600 of the donors reported 276 Gb of sequence data and 90 million to 120 million unique TCR beta sequences obtained from about 179 million T cells. The study combined high-throughput TCR immunosequencing, statistical association of individual TCRs with disease status, and machine learning to predict cytomegalovirus infection status. In a later genetic analysis, genome-wide SNP genotypes for about 65% of the 666 donors were used, and that subset was treated as a discovery cohort. A separate validation cohort of over a hundred different subjects was used in addition to the roughly 720-subject first cohort. In the later analysis, no new phenotypic data were used to find candidate immune exposures; instead, reliance was placed on TCR beta sequences and their occurrence across donors. The study aimed to test whether signatures of past pathogen exposure could be identified by cataloging public T cell receptors. On average, over 200,000 unique TCR beta nucleotide sequences were sequenced per donor among 300 to 500 genotyped donors of the cohort, with roughly 20% of those sequences being non-productive. Every repertoire in the discovery cohort had been generated on one and the same sequencing platform. The study used immunosequencing to profile the T cell repertoires of 666 subjects and linked those repertoires to cytomegalovirus serostatus. A later analysis re-analyzed previously published TCR beta repertoires from approximately 670 donors and added high-resolution HLA genotyping to study TCR occurrence patterns. To decide whether each TCR beta V gene segment behaved as functional or pseudogenic, an earlier analysis of some 580 of the donors relied on high-throughput TCR beta sequencing. Because of strong linkage in the cohort, roughly five DR-DQ haplotypes were treated as single units for association and clustering. An early release that covered some 630 HLA-typed donors contained around 300 gigabases of sequencing data and around 80 million unique TCR sequences. Donor age, sex, ethnicity and CMV serostatus were compiled together with the repertoire data. HLA typing covered class I and class II loci at four-digit resolution. Among the approximately 400 genotyped donors, around 81% belonged to the genetic ancestry cluster associated with self-reported Caucasian donors. Typing coverage differed by locus: A, B, C, DRB1 and DQB1 were typed in roughly 620-630 donors, DQA1 in about 510, DPA1 in nearly 610, and DPB1 in about 450. Findings and caveats that apply to the study as a whole: The authors suggested that the approach could potentially be extended to other disease states and immunological phenotypes. When HLA alleles, especially DR and DQ, strongly co-occurred, TCR associations were difficult to assign to individual alleles. The 87-base-pair reads could not distinguish some IMGT-functional V segments, including TRBV6-2 and TRBV6-3, so those segments were excluded. Compared with the roughly 670-donor mean, donors in an Asian-associated ancestry cluster had fewer N-insertions in productive TCRs, according to a later genetic analysis. Correlated functional status among segregating V segments might reflect linkage disequilibrium, but an unknown experimental factor could not be ruled out. Compared with equally common non-associated chains, HLA-associated TCR beta chains in a later analysis were more clonally expanded and had lower generation probabilities. In both the original and validation cohorts, the classifier was reported to diagnose cytomegalovirus status with high specificity and sensitivity. In a later analysis, several top co-occurrence clusters were reported to appear linked to parvovirus B19, influenza, CMV and Epstein-Barr virus. In vitro tests confirmed that three of the cytomegalovirus-associated TCR beta chains recognize cytomegalovirus antigens. A cluster of highly shared sequence variants was judged likely to represent a technical artifact of the sequencing pipeline. According to a later analysis, TCR association rates differed among HLA loci, with DRB1 alleles showing the most associated TCRs and HLA-C alleles showing the fewest. Most CMV-associated TCR beta chains appeared to be HLA-restricted in a later analysis, and the HLA associations seemed to be driven largely by CMV exposure. The only immune exposure information available for the cohort was CMV serostatus. Because counts were too low, roughly 16 rarely observed V segments, including chromosome 9 orphons, were left out of the earlier analysis of some 600 of the donors. Broadly in line with IMGT annotations, most TCR beta V segments showed up in productive rearrangements about 87% or about 30% of the time in an earlier analysis of 450 to 750 of the donors. A further reported finding was that TCR beta sequences accurately predicted the HLA-A and HLA-B alleles for most subjects in the first cohort. Only TCR beta chains were sequenced in this cohort, and the absence of alpha or paired-chain data limited detectable features. In a later analysis, some 18,000 TCR beta sequences were associated with specific HLA alleles at a false discovery rate of 0.05. A total of around 150 TCR beta chains were listed by the study as associated with cytomegalovirus. Sequencing depth was assumed to be roughly uniform across donors in the presence/absence analyses, though that assumption may not hold. V-gene and J-gene trimming of TCR beta chains was associated with a missense DCLRE1C variant in a later genetic analysis, and the association was replicated in an independent cohort. Because some donors lacked HLA typing at each locus, the association tests relied only on the typed subset. Most TCR sequences were observed very rarely across donors, whereas some public TCRs were present in many individuals.

In total, 630 or so healthy bone marrow donors made up the cohort. All cohort members were sampled while nominally healthy, although unrecorded immune exposures were likely present. The donor was CMV seropositive and belonged to the group of 270 or so seropositive cohort members. A peripheral blood sample was provided by each donor, and peripheral blood mononuclear cells were used for TCR beta sequencing. The Qiagen DNeasy Blood Extraction Kit was used to extract genomic DNA from the blood cell samples. CDR1 and CDR2, looked up from the germline V gene, are SGHTA and FQGNSA. The CDR3 holds 12 amino acids from the cysteine to the phenylalanine. The retained sequence is limited to the CDR3, 36 bases, with the frame set at the first base. V lost 3 bases and J lost 5 bases; the stretch between them is 8 bases long. Libraries were prepared through the immunoSEQ multiplex PCR assay. For the multiplex PCR, a mixture combining 60 forward primers for TCR Vbeta segments and 13 reverse primers for TCR Jbeta segments was used. A multiplex PCR assay on genomic DNA amplified the CDR3 region of rearranged TCR beta genes. The amplified TCR beta libraries were sequenced on the Illumina HiSeq System as 87-base-pair reads. Turning to the authors' computational methods: Across the roughly 670 repertoires, a later analysis counted about 81 million unique TCR beta chains, around 11 million of which were shared by at least two donors. To remove PCR and sequencing errors, raw reads were error-corrected and collapsed into unique sequences using a nearest-neighbor algorithm that merged closely related sequences. To assign V, D and J gene segments, CDR3 sequences were aligned to IMGT reference sequences. For a sequence to be retained, a match of at least six nucleotides to both a V gene segment and a J gene segment was required. Rearrangements were called productive when the CDR3 lacked stop codons and stayed in frame with V and J; all others were non-productive. CDR3 was defined by IMGT convention, running from the second conserved V-encoded cysteine to the conserved J-encoded phenylalanine. In an earlier analysis of 550 to 650 of the donors, sequences lacking an unambiguous match to a single V gene segment were excluded. In an earlier analysis of about 590 of the donors, a V segment was called functional when productive rearrangements were above 56.7%, and segregating when the standard deviation between donors exceeded 5%. A statistical classification framework was built for diagnosing cytomegalovirus status from the catalog of TCR beta chain sequences. In a later analysis, TCR nucleotide sequences were compared against IMGT/GENE-DB human TR gene sequences so that V and J genes could be assigned. The TCRdist pipeline was used in a later analysis to assign CDR3 sequences and most-parsimonious VDJ recombination scenarios. In a later analysis, each TCR beta chain was defined by its CDR3 amino acid sequence together with its V-gene family, and reads lacking a unique V-gene family were excluded. As a way to deal with suspected cross-contamination and a sequencing artifact, a later analysis dropped 450 to 600 nucleotide sequences that were highly shared and had low generation probability. A later analysis calculated a clonal expansion index for each public chain from normalized within-repertoire ranks of inferred template counts. In a later analysis, generation probabilities were computed using a VDJ recombination model fitted to out-of-frame rearrangements, and the results were checked against IGoR. In a later analysis, hypergeometric tests were used to score TCR-TCR, TCR-HLA and TCR-CMV co-occurrence, with a repertoire-size bias correction applied to TCR pairs. False discovery rates were estimated in a later analysis by permuting HLA or CMV assignments 20 times. In a later analysis, co-occurring TCRs were grouped using DBSCAN, and TCRdist sequence similarity was added for clustering within HLA-allele-positive subsets. Co-occurrence clustering excluded repertoires with fewer than 30,000 or more than 120,000 public chains, plus five with anomalous nucleotide sharing. TCRdb retrieved this table from immuneACCESS and kept in-frame rearrangements only. Not all clones are present; in checked studies, unresolved V genes account for under half, and no reason is known for the remainder. V, J and clone size are taken as reported in that table, and D and trimming were inferred from the DNA itself. The sample profile shows tens of thousands of clones; about 60% of them were found once. The top ten hold approximately 15% of the sample.

As regards this clone: There is no known antigen for this receptor. Nothing much larger sits one base from this clone, and base qualities are not available.

Rearrangement joined TRBV7-2 to TRBJ2-7; D gene: possibly TRBD2, on 6 matching bases. The clonotype originates from a woman between 40 and 55 years old in good health and CMV-seropositive. The specimen was PBMCs. The base sequence is TGTGCCAGCAGCTTCCGACTAGACGAGCAGTACTTC. It is translated as CASSFRLDEQYF. Supplemented by the reference TRBV7-2 and TRBJ2-7 proteins around the CDR3, the complete variable domain is GAGVSQSPSNKVTEKGKDVELRCDPISGHTALYWYRQSLGQGLEFLIYFQGNSAPDKSGLPSDRFSAERTGGSVSTLTIQRTQQEDSAVYLCASSFRLDEQYFGPGTRLTVT.